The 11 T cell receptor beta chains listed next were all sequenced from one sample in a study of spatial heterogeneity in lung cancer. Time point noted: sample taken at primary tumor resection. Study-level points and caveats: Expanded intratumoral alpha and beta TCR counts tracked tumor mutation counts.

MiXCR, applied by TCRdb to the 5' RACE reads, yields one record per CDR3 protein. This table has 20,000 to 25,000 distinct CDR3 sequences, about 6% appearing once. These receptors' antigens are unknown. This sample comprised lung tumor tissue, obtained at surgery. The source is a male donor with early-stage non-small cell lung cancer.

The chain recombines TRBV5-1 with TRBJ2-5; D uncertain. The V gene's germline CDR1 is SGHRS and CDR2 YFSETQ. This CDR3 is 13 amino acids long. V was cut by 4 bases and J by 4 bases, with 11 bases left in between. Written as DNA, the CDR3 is TGCGCCAGCAGCCTCGAGAGTGGAGAGACCCAGTACTTC. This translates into CASSLESGETQYF.

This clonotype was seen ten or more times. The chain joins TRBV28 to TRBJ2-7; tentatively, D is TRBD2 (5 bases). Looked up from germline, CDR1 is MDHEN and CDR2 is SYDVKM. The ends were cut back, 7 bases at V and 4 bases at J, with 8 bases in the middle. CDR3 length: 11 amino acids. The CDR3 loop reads CASTRGYEQYF. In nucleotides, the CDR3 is TGTGCCAGCACCCGCGGGTACGAGCAGTACTTC.

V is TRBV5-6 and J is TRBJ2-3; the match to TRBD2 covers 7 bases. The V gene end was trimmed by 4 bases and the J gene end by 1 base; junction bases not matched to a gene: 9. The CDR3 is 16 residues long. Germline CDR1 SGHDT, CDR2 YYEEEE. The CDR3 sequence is CASSIRSGGGTDTQYF. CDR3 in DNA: TGTGCCAGCAGCATCCGTTCTGGGGGGGGCACAGATACGCAGTATTTT.

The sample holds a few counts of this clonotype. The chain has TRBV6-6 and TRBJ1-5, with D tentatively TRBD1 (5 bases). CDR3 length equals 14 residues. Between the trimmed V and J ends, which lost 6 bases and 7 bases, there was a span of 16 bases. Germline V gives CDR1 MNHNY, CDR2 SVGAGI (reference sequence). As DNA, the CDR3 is TGTGCCAGCAGAGGGACGGTGTTAGGGCAGCCCCAGCATTTT. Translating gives CASRGTVLGQPQHF.

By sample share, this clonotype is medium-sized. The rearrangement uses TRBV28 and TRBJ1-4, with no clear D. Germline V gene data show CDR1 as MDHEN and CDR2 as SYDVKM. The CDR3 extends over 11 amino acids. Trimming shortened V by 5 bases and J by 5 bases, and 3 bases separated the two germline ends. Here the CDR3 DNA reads TGTGCCAGCAGTGGGAATGAAAAACTGTTTTTT. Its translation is CASSGNEKLFF. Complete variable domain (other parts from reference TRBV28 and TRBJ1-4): DVKVTQSSRYLVKRTGEKVFLECVQDMDHENMFWYRQDPGLGLRLIYFSYDVKMKEKGDIPEGYSVSREKKERFSLILESASTNQTSMYLCASSGNEKLFFGSGTQLSVL.

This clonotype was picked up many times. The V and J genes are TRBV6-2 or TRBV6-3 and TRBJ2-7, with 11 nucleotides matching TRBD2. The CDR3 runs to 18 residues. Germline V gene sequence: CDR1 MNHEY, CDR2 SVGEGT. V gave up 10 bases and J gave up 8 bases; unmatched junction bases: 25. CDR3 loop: CATYGLAGQPLLFSKQYF. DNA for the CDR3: TGTGCCACCTACGGACTAGCGGGCCAACCCCTTTTATTTTCCAAGCAGTACTTC.

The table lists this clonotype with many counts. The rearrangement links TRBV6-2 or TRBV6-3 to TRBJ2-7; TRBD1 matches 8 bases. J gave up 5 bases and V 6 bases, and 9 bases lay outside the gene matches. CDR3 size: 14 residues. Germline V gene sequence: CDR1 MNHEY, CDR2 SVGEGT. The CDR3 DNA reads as TGTGCCAGCAGATGGGACAGGTTGACGAACGAGCAGTACTTC. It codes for CASRWDRLTNEQYF.

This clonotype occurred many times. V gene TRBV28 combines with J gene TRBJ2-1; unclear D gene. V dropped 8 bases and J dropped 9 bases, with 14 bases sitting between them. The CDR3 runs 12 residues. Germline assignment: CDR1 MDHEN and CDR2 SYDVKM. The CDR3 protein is CASLEAPAEQFF. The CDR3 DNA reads TGTGCCAGCCTCGAGGCGCCGGCTGAGCAGTTCTTC. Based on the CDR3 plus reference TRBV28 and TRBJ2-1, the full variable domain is DVKVTQSSRYLVKRTGEKVFLECVQDMDHENMFWYRQDPGLGLRLIYFSYDVKMKEKGDIPEGYSVSREKKERFSLILESASTNQTSMYLCASLEAPAEQFFGPGTRLTVL.

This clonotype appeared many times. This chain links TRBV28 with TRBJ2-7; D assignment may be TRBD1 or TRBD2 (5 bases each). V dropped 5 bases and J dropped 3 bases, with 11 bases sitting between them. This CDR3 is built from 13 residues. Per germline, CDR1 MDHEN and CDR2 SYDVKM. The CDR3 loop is CASSPGTLYEQYF. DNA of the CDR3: TGTGCCAGCAGTCCCGGGACCCTCTACGAGCAGTACTTC.

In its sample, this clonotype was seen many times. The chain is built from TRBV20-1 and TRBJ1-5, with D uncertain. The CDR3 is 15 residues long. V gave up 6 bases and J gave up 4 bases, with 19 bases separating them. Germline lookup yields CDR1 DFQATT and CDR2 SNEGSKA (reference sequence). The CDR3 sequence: CSAGRGTPGNQPQHF. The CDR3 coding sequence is TGCAGTGCAGGGCGCGGAACACCTGGGAATCAGCCCCAGCATTTT.

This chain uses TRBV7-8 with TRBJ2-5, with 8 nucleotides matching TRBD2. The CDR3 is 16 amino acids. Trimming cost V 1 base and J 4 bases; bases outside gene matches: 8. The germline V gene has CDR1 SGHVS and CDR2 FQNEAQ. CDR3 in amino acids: CASSLVVTGGGETQYF. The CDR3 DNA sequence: TGTGCCAGCAGCTTAGTGGTTACGGGAGGGGGAGAGACCCAGTACTTC.